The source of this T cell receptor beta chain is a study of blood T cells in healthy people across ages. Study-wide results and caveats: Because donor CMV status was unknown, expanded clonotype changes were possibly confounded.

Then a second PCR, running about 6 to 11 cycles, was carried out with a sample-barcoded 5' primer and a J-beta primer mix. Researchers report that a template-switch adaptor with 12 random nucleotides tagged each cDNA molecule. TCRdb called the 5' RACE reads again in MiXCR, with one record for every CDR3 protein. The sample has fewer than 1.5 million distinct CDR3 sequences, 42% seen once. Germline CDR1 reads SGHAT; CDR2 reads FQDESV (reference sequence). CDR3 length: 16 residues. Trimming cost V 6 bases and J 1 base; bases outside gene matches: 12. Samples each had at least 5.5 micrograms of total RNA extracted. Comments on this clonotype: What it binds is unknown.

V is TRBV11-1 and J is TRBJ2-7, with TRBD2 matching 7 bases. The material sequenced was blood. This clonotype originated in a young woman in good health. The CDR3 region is CASSSRSSGVSYEQYF. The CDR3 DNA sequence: TGTGCCAGCAGTTCACGGTCTAGCGGTGTGTCCTACGAGCAGTACTTC.